The present T cell receptor beta chain was sequenced within a study of CD8+CD57+ T cells in acquired aplastic anemia. Patients sequenced had flow cytometry evidence of CD8+CD57+ cell expansion. There were no patients without severe acquired aplastic anemia. Study conclusions and caveats: Patients versus controls showed no significant CD8+ Simpson's diversity difference. Around 30 sequences, all CD8+ CDR3, were shared between patients and controls.

A word on this clonotype: The antigen is not known. Since a much larger clone is just one base distant, this may be a read error.

Investigators profiled TCR beta VDJ and CDR3 from genomic DNA template. A single record per CDR3 protein comes from TCRdb applying MiXCR to the reads. The sample includes more than 150,000 distinct CDR3 sequences, almost 50% seen only once; the top ten take 10% to 15%. This receptor was obtained from a human donor with aplastic anemia. Sequenced material: sorted CD4+, CD8+, or CD8+CD57+ T cells (not recorded which) from PBMCs.

Here the CDR3 DNA reads TGTGCCAGCAGCCCCCCCCTAGGTCTCTCGTCAGATATGCAGTATTTT. Translation gives CASSPPLGLSSDMQYF. This rearrangement joins TRBV11-1 to TRBJ2-3; the D is unclear. The CDR3 loop spans 16 amino acids. Germline CDR1 SGHAT, CDR2 FQDESV (reference sequence).